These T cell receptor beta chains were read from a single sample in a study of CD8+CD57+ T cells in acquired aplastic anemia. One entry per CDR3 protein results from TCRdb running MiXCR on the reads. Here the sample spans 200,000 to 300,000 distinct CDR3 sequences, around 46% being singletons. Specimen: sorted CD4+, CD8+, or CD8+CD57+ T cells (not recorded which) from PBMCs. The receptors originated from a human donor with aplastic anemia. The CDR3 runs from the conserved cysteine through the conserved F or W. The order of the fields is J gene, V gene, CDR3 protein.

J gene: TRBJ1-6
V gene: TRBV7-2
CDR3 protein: CASSSWTGQNSPLHF

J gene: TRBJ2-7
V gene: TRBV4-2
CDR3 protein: CASGQDQTGGGYEQYF

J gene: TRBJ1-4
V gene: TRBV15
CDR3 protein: CATSTFTGTGHEKLFF

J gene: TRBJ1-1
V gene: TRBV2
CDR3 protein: CASSEAGVNTEAFF

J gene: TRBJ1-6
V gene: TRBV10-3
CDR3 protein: CAIRGPQGNSPLHF

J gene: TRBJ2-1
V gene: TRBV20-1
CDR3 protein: CSARDQRRVGVYNEQFF

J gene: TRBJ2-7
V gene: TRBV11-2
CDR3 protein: CASSWNQGYEQYF

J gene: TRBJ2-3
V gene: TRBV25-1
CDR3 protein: CASSEFAGGSTDTQYF

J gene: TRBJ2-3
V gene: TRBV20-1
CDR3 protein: CSARGASTDTQYF

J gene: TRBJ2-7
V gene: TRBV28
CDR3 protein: CASSIRDRYYEQYF

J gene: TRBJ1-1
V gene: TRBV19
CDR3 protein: CASTPHQWNTEAFF

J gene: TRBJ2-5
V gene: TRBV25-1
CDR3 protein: CASSESAFWGGETQYF

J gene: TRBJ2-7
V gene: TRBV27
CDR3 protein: CATRRGGSYEQYF

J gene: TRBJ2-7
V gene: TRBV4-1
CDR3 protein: CASSLDLVSSYEQYF

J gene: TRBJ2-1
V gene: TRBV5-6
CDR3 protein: CASSQTGWREHNEQFF

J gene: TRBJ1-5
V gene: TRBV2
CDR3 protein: CASSERQQDLYQPQHF

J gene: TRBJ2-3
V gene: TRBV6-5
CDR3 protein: CASSTWGSDTQYF

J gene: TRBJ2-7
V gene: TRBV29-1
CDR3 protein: CSVERASGQGIEQYF

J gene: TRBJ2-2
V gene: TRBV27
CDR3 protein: CASGTGGNRELFF

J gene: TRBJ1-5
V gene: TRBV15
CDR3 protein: CATSQSNSNQPQHF

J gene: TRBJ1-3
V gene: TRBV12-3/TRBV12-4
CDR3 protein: CASSLGSTDTF

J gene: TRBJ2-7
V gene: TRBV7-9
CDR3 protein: CASSPQGLDEQYF

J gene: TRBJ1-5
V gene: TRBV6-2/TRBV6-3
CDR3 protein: CASSPDSEGNSNQPQHF

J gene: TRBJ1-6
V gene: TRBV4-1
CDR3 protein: CASSQERASYNSPLHF

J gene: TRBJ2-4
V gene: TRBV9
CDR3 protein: CASSVDTPLGTKNIQYF